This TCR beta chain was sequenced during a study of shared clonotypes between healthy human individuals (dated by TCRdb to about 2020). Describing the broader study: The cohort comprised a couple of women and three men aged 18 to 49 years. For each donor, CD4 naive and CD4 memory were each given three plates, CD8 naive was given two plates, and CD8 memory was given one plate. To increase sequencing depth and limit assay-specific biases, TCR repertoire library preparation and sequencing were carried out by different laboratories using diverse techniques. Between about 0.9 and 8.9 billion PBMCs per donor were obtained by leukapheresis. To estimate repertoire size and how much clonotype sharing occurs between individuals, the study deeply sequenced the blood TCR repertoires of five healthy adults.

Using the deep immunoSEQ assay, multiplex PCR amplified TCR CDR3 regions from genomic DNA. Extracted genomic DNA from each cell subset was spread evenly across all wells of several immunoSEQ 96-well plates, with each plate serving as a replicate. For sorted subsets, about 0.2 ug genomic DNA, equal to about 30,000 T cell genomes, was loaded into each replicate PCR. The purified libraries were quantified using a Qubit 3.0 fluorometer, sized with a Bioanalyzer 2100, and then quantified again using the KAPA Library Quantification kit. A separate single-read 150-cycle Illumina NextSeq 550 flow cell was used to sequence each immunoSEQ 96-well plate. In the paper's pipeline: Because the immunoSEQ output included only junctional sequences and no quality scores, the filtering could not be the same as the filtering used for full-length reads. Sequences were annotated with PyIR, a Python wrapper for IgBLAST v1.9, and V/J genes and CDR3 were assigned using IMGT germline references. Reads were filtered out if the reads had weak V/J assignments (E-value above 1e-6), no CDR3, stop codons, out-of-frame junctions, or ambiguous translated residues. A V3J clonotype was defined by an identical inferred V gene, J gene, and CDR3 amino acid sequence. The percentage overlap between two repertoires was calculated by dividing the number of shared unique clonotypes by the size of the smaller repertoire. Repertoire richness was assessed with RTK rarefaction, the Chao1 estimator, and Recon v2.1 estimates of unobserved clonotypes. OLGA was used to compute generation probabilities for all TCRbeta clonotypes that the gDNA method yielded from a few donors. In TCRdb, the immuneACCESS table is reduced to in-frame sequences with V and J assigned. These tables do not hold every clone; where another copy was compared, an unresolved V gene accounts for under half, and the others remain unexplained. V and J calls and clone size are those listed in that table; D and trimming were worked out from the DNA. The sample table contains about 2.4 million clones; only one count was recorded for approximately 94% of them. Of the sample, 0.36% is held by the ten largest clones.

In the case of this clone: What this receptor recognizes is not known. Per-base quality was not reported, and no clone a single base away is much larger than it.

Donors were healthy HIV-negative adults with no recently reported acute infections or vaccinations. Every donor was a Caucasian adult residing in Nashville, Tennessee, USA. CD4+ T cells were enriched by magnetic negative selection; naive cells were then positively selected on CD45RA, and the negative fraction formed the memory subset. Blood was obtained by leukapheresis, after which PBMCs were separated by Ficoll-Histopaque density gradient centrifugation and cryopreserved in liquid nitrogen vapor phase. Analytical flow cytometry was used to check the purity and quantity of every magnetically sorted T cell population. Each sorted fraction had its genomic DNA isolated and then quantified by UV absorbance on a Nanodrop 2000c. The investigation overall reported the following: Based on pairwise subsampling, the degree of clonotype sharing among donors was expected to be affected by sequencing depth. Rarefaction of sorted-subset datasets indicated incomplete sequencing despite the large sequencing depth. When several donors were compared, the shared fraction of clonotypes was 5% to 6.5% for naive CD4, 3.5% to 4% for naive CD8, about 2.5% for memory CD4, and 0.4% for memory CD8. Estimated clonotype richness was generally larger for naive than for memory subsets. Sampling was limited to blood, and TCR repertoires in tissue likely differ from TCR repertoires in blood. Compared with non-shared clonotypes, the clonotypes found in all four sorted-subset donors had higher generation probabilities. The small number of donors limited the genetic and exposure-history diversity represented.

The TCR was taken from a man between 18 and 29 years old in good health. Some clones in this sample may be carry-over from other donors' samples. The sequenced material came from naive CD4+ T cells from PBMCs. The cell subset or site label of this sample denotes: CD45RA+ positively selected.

The DNA is TGCAGCGTTGAGGGACAGGTCGCTCCTGGCACCATATATTTT. Protein translation: CSVEGQVAPGTIYF. Recombination joined TRBV29-1 with TRBJ1-3, and 8 bases in between align with TRBD1. From the cysteine up to the phenylalanine, the CDR3 has a length of 14 residues. Only the CDR3 DNA is retained, 42 bases long and in frame from the first base. Relative to germline, V is missing 3 bases and J is missing 9 bases, with 10 bases of the junction outside any gene match. The CDR1 and CDR2 encoded by the germline V gene are SQVTM and ANQGSEA.